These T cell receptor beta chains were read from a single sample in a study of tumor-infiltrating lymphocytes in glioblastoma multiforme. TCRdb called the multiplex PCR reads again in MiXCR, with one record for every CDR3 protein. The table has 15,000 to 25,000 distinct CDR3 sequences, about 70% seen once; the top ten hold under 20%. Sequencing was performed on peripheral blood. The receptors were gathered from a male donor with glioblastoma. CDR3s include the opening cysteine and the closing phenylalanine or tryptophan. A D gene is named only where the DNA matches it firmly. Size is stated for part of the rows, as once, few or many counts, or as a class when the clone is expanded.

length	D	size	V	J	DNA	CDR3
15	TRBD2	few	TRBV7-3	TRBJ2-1	TGTGCCAGCAGCTCCGAGCGGGAGGCCCACAATGAGCAGTTCTTC	CASSSEREAHNEQFF
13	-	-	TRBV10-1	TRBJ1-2	TGCGCCAGCAGTGATGGCCTCCTCGGGGGCTACACCTTC	CASSDGLLGGYTF
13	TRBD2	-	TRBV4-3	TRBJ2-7	TGCGCCAGCAGCCCCCCAGGGAGGGACGAGCAGTACTTC	CASSPPGRDEQYF
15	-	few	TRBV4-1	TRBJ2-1	TGCGCCAGCAGCCATGCAGGACTGGGTTCGGATGAGCAGTTCTTC	CASSHAGLGSDEQFF
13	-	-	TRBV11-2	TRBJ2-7	TGTGTCAGAAGCCATACTTACTCCTACGAGCAGTACTTC	CVRSHTYSYEQYF
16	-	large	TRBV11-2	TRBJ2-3	TGTGCCAGCAGCTTAAGGTTAGCGGTCACCACAGATACGCAGTATTTT	CASSLRLAVTTDTQYF
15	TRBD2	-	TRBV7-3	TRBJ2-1	TGTGCCAGCAGCCCGGGACTAGCGGAGTACAAAGAGCAGTTCTTC	CASSPGLAEYKEQFF
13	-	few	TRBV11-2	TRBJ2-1	TGTGCCAGCAGCTTAGATAGGGGGGGTGGGCAGTTCTTC	CASSLDRGGGQFF
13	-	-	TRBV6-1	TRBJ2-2	TGTGCCAGCAGAGAACTCTTCACCGGGGAGCTGCTTTTT	CASRELFTGELLF
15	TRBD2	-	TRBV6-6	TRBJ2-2	TGTGCCAGCAGTTTCGGGGGGGGTATTACCGGTGGGCTGTTTTTT	CASSFGGGITGGLFF
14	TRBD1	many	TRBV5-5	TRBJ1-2	TGTGCCAGCAGCTTGGCGTTTGGGACAGGTGGCTACACCTTC	CASSLAFGTGGYTF
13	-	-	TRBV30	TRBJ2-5	TGTGCCTGGAGTGTTTCAGGGGTTGGGACCCAGTACTTC	CAWSVSGVGTQYF
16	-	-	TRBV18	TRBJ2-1	TGTGCCAGCTCACGGGGGCCAGCTAATTATGACAATGAGCAGTTCTTC	CASSRGPANYDNEQFF
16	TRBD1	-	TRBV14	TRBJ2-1	TGTGCCAGCAGCCAAGATTGGGGGACAGTTTACAATGAGCAGTTCTTC	CASSQDWGTVYNEQFF
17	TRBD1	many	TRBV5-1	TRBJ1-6	TGCGCCAGCAGTGCGACGGGGACAGGGACGGAGAATTCACCCCTCCACTTT	CASSATGTGTENSPLHF
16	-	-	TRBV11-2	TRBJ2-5	TGTGCCTACAGCTTAGGGGGAGGGAGGGTCGGAGAGACCCAGCACTTC	CAYSLGGGRVGETQHF
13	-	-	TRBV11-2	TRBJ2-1	TGCACCAGCTATCGGGGGTACGGTGCTAAGCAGTTCTTC	CTSYRGYGAKQFF
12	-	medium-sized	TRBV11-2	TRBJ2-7	TGTGCCAGCAGCTTAGGCCACGACGAGCAGTACTTC	CASSLGHDEQYF
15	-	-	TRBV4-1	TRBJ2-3	TGCGCCAGCAGCCAAGCTGCGGGGCACACAGATACGCAGTATTTT	CASSQAAGHTDTQYF
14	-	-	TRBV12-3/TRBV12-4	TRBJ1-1	TGTGCCAGCAGCCAAAGGACAGAGAACACTGAAGCTTTCTTT	CASSQRTENTEAFF
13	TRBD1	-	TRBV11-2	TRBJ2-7	TGTGCCAGCAACTACAGGGGAGAGCACGAGCAGTACTTC	CASNYRGEHEQYF
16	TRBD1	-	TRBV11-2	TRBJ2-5	TGTGCCAGCAGCATACGCCGGGACAGGCTCAAAGAGACCCAGTACTTC	CASSIRRDRLKETQYF
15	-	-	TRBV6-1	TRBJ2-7	TGTGCCAGCATTGCTAGCGTAAGGAGCTCCTACGTGCAGTACTTC	CASIASVRSSYVQYF
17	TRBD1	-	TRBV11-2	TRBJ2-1	TGTGCCAGCAGCTTAGCAGTAAGGGGGCATTCGCGCAATGATCAGTTCTTC	CASSLAVRGHSRNDQFF
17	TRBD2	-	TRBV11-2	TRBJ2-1	TGTGCCAGCAGCTTAGACCAGGGGCTAGCGGGCTACAATGAGCAGTTCTTC	CASSLDQGLAGYNEQFF
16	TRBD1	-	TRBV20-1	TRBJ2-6	TGCAGTGCTCAGGACAGGGCGAGCTCTGGGGCCAACGTCCTGACTTTC	CSAQDRASSGANVLTF
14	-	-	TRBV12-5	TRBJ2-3	TGTGCTAGTGGTTTGGCGGGGCCCCGCGATACGCAGTATTTT	CASGLAGPRDTQYF
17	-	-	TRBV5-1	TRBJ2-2	TGCGCTAGCAGCCAGCCACCGGGAGAGATACACACCGGGGAGCTGTTTTTT	CASSQPPGEIHTGELFF
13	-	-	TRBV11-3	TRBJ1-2	TGTAACAGCAGCCCCGGGGATGTCGGTGGCTACACCTTC	CNSSPGDVGGYTF
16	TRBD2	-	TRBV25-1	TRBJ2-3	TGTGCCAGCAGTGAATATGGGCGGGAGGACGAAGATACGCAGTATTTT	CASSEYGREDEDTQYF
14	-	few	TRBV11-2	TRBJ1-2	TGTGCCAGCAGCTTCCGGGAACCCCGCGTTGGCTACACCTTC	CASSFREPRVGYTF
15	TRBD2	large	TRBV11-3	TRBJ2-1	TGTGCCAGCAGCCTCCTAGCGGGAGGAGGCAATGAGCAGTTCTTC	CASSLLAGGGNEQFF
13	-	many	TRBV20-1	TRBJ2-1	TGCAGTGCTAGTACATCTCCCCAAGGGGGGCAGTTCTTC	CSASTSPQGGQFF
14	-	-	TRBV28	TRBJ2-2	TGTGCCAGCATCCGACGGGAGTACACCTGGGAGCTGTTTTTT	CASIRREYTWELFF
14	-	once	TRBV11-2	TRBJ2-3	TGTGCCAGCGGCTCGGTACTATGGGCAGATACGCTGTATTTT	CASGSVLWADTLYF
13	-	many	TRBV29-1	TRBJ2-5	TGCAGCGTTGAAGCTGCCAGGGAAGAGACCCAGTACTTC	CSVEAAREETQYF
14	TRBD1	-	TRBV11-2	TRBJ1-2	TGTGCCAGCAGCTTACAGGGGGGGGCCTGCGGTTACACCTTC	CASSLQGGACGYTF
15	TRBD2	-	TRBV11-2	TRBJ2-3	TGTGCCAGCAGCACGACTAGCTGGCCCACAGATACGCAGTACTTT	CASSTTSWPTDTQYF
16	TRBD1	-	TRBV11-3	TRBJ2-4	TGTGCCAGCAGCCCCCGACAGGGTACGGCCAAAAACATTCAGTACTTC	CASSPRQGTAKNIQYF
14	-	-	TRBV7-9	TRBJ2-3	TGTGCCAGCAGGTTCCGACACAGCACAGATACGCAGTATTTT	CASRFRHSTDTQYF
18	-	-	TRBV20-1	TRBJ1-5	TGCAGTGCTAGTGACTTCCGTTTTGGGGGAATTGGCAACCAGCCCCAGCATTTT	CSASDFRFGGIGNQPQHF
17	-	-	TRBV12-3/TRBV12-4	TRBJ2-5	TGTGCCATCAGTCGAGCCCCGGGACCGGGGTACCGAGAGACCCAGTACTTC	CAISRAPGPGYRETQYF
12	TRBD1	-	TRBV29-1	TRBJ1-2	TGCAGCGTTGACCAGGGGGCCTTTGGCTACACCTTC	CSVDQGAFGYTF
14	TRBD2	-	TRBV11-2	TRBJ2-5	TGTTCCAGCAGCTTCGCTAGCGGGATGGAGACCCGTTACTTC	CSSSFASGMETRYF
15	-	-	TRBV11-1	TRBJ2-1	TGTGCCAGCAGCCTGCCAGGGGTGGGAAGGGATGAGCAGTTCTTC	CASSLPGVGRDEQFF
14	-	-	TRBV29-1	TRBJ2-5	TGCAGCGTTGATGCTAGCTGGAGCGGAGAGACCCAGCACTTC	CSVDASWSGETQHF
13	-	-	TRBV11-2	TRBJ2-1	TGTGCCATCTACTTAGATGGGGCGAATGGGCCAGTCTTC	CAIYLDGANGPVF
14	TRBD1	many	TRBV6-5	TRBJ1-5	TGTGCCAGCAGTTTTACCGGGACAGGTCAGCCCCAGCATTTT	CASSFTGTGQPQHF
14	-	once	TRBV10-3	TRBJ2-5	TGTGCGATCAGCCACGGGGGAGACCAAGAGGCCCAGTACTTC	CAISHGGDQEAQYF
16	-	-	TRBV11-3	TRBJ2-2	-	CASSSWASGNTGELLF
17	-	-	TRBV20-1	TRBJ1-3	TGCAGTGCTCAAAATCTGGGGAACCTCCTCTCCGGAAACACCATATATTTT	CSAQNLGNLLSGNTIYF
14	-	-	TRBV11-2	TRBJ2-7	TGTGCCAGCAGCTCGCTTTCATCTTACTACGAGCAGTACTTC	CASSSLSSYYEQYF
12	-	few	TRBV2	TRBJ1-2	TGTGCCAGCAGAGGACTGTCCTATGGCTACACCTTC	CASRGLSYGYTF
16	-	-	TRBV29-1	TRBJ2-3	TGCAGCGTTGACAACCTAGCAGGAGGAGGCACAGATACGCAGTATTTT	CSVDNLAGGGTDTQYF
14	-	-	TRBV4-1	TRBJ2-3	TGCGCCAGCAGCCAAGTTGAAGTTTACCAGCCCCAGTATTTT	CASSQVEVYQPQYF
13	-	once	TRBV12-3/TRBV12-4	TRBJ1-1	TGTGCCAGCAGGGAGGAATCGTCACGTGGAACTTTCTTT	CASREESSRGTFF
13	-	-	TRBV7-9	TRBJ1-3	TGTGCCTCAGTTTGGAGCTCTGGAAACACCATATATTTT	CASVWSSGNTIYF
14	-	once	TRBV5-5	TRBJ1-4	TGTGCCAGCAGCTTGGGGGTGGCAGATGAAAGACTGTTTTTT	CASSLGVADERLFF